This TCR beta chain was sequenced in a study of CD8+CD57+ T cells in acquired aplastic anemia. General study points: Common to patients and controls were approximately 30 CD8+ CDR3 sequences. Patient and control CD8+ Simpson's diversity was not significantly different.

This CDR3 contains 17 residues. Germline V gene lookup returns CDR1 SGHAT and CDR2 FQNNGV. Whoever was chosen for sequencing had shown CD8+CD57+ cell expansion by flow cytometry. Patients had undergone no therapy by the time their blood was sampled. Profiles of TCR beta VDJ and CDR3 were generated from a genomic DNA template. MiXCR, run by TCRdb on the reads, gives a single entry per CDR3 protein. The repertoire includes approximately 190,000 distinct CDR3 sequences, just under 50% of them detected once, and around 9.7% sits in the top ten. In its sample, this clonotype was seen a few times. Antigen: not known.

Sequencing input: sorted CD4+, CD8+, or CD8+CD57+ T cells (not recorded which) from PBMCs. The sequence was collected from a human donor with aplastic anemia. The rearrangement uses TRBV11-2 and TRBJ2-2, with D possibly matching TRBD1 (6 bases). The J call could be wrong; TRBJ1-3 is a better fit for the DNA end. The CDR3 sequence is CASSLGLLGGIGNTIYF. CDR3 nucleotides: TGTGCCAGCAGCTTAGGTCTGCTTGGGGGCATCGGAAACACCATATATTTT.